Below are 3 T cell receptor beta chains sequenced from a single sample in a study of control samples from healthy donors and cancer patients. Here immunoSEQ multiplex PCR was the method, and the copy in TCRdb shows in-frame clones only, minus some. Counted here are 70,000 or so clones, roughly 89% occurring once; the ten biggest clones make up 19%. Specimen: PBMCs. The receptor set was obtained from a man aged 60 to 69 with lung cancer.

This chain uses TRBV5-6 with TRBJ1-6; D remains ambiguous. The V and J ends lost 2 bases and 0 bases respectively, with 9 bases between them. CDR3 length equals 16 residues. In germline, CDR1 is SGHDT, CDR2 YYEEEE. Here the CDR3 reads CASSLYTSSYNSPLHF. In DNA, the CDR3 is TGTGCCAGCAGCTTATACACGAGCTCCTATAATTCACCCCTCCACTTT.

The CDR3 coding sequence is TGCGCCAGCAGTCAAAGGAACGGTCTCAGAGGGTGCTACCTAAACACCATATATTTT. Its translation: CASSQRNGLRGCYLNTIYF. The chain couples TRBV23-1 to TRBJ1-3; D is unresolved. TRBV23-1 is reported as an ORF; its role is uncertain. This CDR3 spans 19 amino acids. V shed 2 bases and J shed 6 bases, with 26 bases lying between them.

This chain uses TRBV4-1 with TRBJ1-1, with D tentatively TRBD1 (5 bases). Germline V gene lookup returns CDR1 MGHRA and CDR2 YSYEKL. The V end was cut by 5 bases, the J end by 5 bases, with 15 bases between. This CDR3 is 14 amino acids long. The CDR3: CASSLPGGATEAFF. CDR3 nucleotide sequence: TGCGCCAGCAGCTTACCGGGAGGGGCTACTGAAGCTTTCTTT.